This TCR beta chain originates from a study of Ad26.COV2.S vaccination and SARS-CoV-2 variants. General study findings and limits: The study found similar non-spike TCR breadth in vaccine and placebo recipients.

The CDR3 totals 13 residues. Per the germline V gene, CDR1 is WSHSY and CDR2 is SAAADI. Treatment reported: around 19 received Ad26.COV2.S at low or high dose, single or two shots; about 5 received placebo; per-sample allocation not given. Specimens were obtained on day 63 following the first vaccine or placebo injection. Only in-frame clones appear in the TCRdb table, and some are missing; sequencing was by immunoSEQ multiplex PCR. There are about 250,000 clones in the sample; roughly nine tenths occur only once, and just under 3% lies in the top ten. With regard to this clone: Its antigen remains unidentified. At one boundary the junction diverges from the germline segment, which might be a read error.

This chain links TRBV10-2 with TRBJ2-2; no reliable D call. The sequenced sample was peripheral blood, obtained in a trial of Ad26.COV2.S vaccine versus placebo. The receptor comes from a person between 18 and 65 years old who received the Ad26.COV2.S COVID-19 vaccine or a placebo. As DNA, the CDR3 is TGCGCCACCAGTCATAGTGCTCCCGGGGAGCTGTTTTTT. Amino acids: CATSHSAPGELFF.